A single sample is the source of the 22 T cell receptor beta chains below, sequenced in a study of early T cells in non-severe SARS-CoV-2 infection. TCRdb used MiXCR to reprocess the 5' RACE reads, holding one entry per CDR3 protein. The sample holds tens of thousands of distinct CDR3 sequences, 9% to 9.5% seen once. The sample was whole blood. The source of these receptors is an adult who was a healthcare worker with PCR-confirmed SARS-CoV-2 infection or an uninfected control (not recorded which).

There are many counts of this clonotype. This sequence joins TRBV14 and TRBJ2-1, with 9 positions matching TRBD2. This CDR3 contains 16 residues. The germline gives CDR1 SGHDN, CDR2 FVKESK. The trim removed 4 bases at V and 7 bases at J, leaving 11 bases unmatched. The CDR3 DNA sequence: TGTGCCAGCAGCCCGCTTTTAGCGGGAGAGGGGAATGAGCAGTTCTTC. Translated: CASSPLLAGEGNEQFF.

This clonotype was detected ten times or more. The chain recombines TRBV7-9 with TRBJ1-1; possibly TRBD1 for D (5 bases). The germline V and J ends were trimmed by 8 bases and 1 base, with 11 bases remaining between them. CDR1 and CDR2 from the germline V gene are SEHNR and FQNEAQ (reference sequence). The CDR3 has 13 amino acids. CDR3 region: CASEDGGNTEAFF. CDR3 DNA: TGTGCCAGCGAAGACGGGGGGAACACTGAAGCTTTCTTT.

The chain joins TRBV3-1 to TRBJ2-3; D is unclear. V was pared by 1 base and J by 8 bases, with 13 bases between. The CDR3 totals 14 residues. Germline CDR1 and CDR2: LGHDT and YNNKEL (reference sequence). The CDR3 loop reads CASSQASVAGTQYF. DNA for the CDR3: TGTGCCAGCAGCCAAGCTTCGGTGGCTGGTACGCAGTATTTT.

V is TRBV11-2 and J is TRBJ2-6, with TRBD2 matching over 8 bases. CDR1 is SGHAT and CDR2 is FQNNGV in the germline V gene. The CDR3 covers 19 residues. V lost 4 bases to trimming and J lost 0 bases; unmatched junction nucleotides: 11. The CDR3 is CASSSFSRGAPSGANVLTF. CDR3 sequence (DNA): TGTGCCAGCAGCTCCTTCTCGCGGGGGGCGCCCTCTGGGGCCAACGTCCTGACTTTC.

J is TRBJ1-6 and V is TRBV27; the match to TRBD1 covers 10 bases. The length of the CDR3 is 16 residues. From germline, CDR1 is MNHEY and CDR2 SMNVEV (reference sequence). The V segment lost 3 bases and the J segment 5 bases; nucleotides outside the gene matches: 4. Here the CDR3 DNA reads TGTGCCAGCAGTTTTGTGGGGACAGGGGATAATTCACCCCTCCACTTT. This encodes CASSFVGTGDNSPLHF.

This clonotype was seen more than once but under ten times. V and J are TRBV29-1 and TRBJ2-3; 7 nucleotides align to TRBD1. Germline assignment: CDR1 SQVTM and CDR2 ANQGSEA. The CDR3 spans 16 residues. V was clipped by 0 bases and J by 1 base; unmatched bases: 7. The CDR3 loop reads CSVEDEEGQGTDTQYF. CDR3 DNA sequence: TGCAGCGTTGAAGATGAAGAAGGACAGGGCACAGATACGCAGTATTTT.

This clonotype was seen only a few times. The chain joins TRBV6-5 to TRBJ2-2; possible D gene TRBD1, 5 bases. The V end was cut by 2 bases, the J end by 7 bases, with 14 bases between. CDR1 and CDR2 (germline): MNHEY, SVGAGI. The length of the CDR3 is 15 residues. The CDR3 sequence: CASSYRGDQGGELFF. Written as DNA, the CDR3 is TGTGCCAGCAGTTACAGGGGTGATCAGGGCGGGGAGCTGTTTTTT.

The table lists this clonotype with many counts. This rearrangement joins TRBV29-1 to TRBJ2-1; no clear D gene. The CDR3 is 14 amino acids. V gave up 4 bases and J gave up 0 bases, with 10 bases separating them. Germline lookup yields CDR1 SQVTM and CDR2 ANQGSEA. This CDR3 reads CSVGVSSSYNEQFF. In DNA, the CDR3 is TGCAGCGTTGGGGTCTCGAGCTCCTACAATGAGCAGTTCTTC.

The V and J genes are TRBV4-2 and TRBJ2-1, with D tentatively TRBD2 (6 bases). The germline CDR1 and CDR2 sequences are LGHNA and YNFKEQ. V was cut by 4 bases and J by 2 bases, with 12 bases left in between. This CDR3 has 15 amino acids. The CDR3 loop is CASSPTSRTYNEQFF. CDR3 in DNA: TGTGCCAGCAGCCCCACTAGCCGAACCTACAATGAGCAGTTCTTC.

This clonotype was counted a few times. The gene calls are TRBV30 and TRBJ2-2; 13 bases match TRBD2. The CDR3 runs 16 residues. CDR1 GTSNPN and CDR2 SVGIG come from the germline V gene (reference sequence). Trimming removed 5 bases from V and 4 bases from J; junction bases left unmatched: 7. The CDR3 region is CAWRTSGRGGTGELFF. The CDR3 nucleotides read TGTGCCTGGCGGACTAGCGGGAGAGGAGGCACCGGGGAGCTGTTTTTT.

This clonotype appeared many times. The rearrangement links TRBV20-1 to TRBJ2-1; TRBD2 aligns across 9 bases. V was pared by 6 bases and J by 8 bases, with 11 bases of the junction left unmatched. Looked up from germline, CDR1 is DFQATT and CDR2 is SNEGSKA (reference sequence). This CDR3 has 14 residues. CDR3 bases: TGCAGTGCCCCTAGGGGCGGGAGGGTGGATGAGCAGTTCTTC. This encodes CSAPRGGRVDEQFF.

This clonotype was counted many times. This rearrangement joins TRBV20-1 to TRBJ1-1, with no clear D. The CDR3 extends over 11 amino acids. CDR1 and CDR2 from the germline V gene are DFQATT and SNEGSKA (reference sequence). Trimming took off 3 bases at V and 5 bases at J, with 7 bases between the two ends. CDR3 DNA sequence: TGCAGTGCTAGTCGGAGGACTGAAGCTTTCTTT. Its protein is CSASRRTEAFF.

Many counts were recorded for this clonotype. CDR3 DNA: TGTGCCAGCAGCCAGGCGAGGGGACTAAGCCAATTCTTC. Translating it yields CASSQARGLSQFF. The rearrangement uses TRBV3-1 and TRBJ2-1, with 7 bases lining up with TRBD2. The CDR3 runs 13 residues. V was pared by 3 bases and J by 16 bases, with 12 bases of the junction left unmatched. Germline V CDR1 and CDR2: LGHDT, YNNKEL (reference sequence).

This chain connects TRBV20-1 to TRBJ2-7; 8 nucleotides match TRBD1. Per the germline V gene, CDR1 is DFQATT and CDR2 is SNEGSKA (reference sequence). This CDR3 has 15 amino acids. The junction had 5 bases not matched to a gene; V was cut back by 1 base and J by 0 bases. The CDR3 DNA follows: TGCAGTGCTAGAGTTCCAGGGGGCCTCTCCTACGAGCAGTACTTC. As protein: CSARVPGGLSYEQYF.

The chain has TRBV2 and TRBJ2-7, with TRBD1 matching 12 bases. This CDR3 has 14 amino acids. Losses at the gene ends were 8 bases for V and 4 bases for J; bases not matched to a gene: 6. Looked up from germline, CDR1 is SNHLY and CDR2 is FYNNEI. The CDR3 DNA reads TGTGCCAGCGCCCGGGACAGGGGGCGTTACGAGCAGTACTTC. Its translation is CASARDRGRYEQYF.

A few counts support this clonotype. The CDR3 region has the DNA TGCAGCGTTGGAAAGAGACTAGCGGGAGTACACGAGCAGTACTTC. As protein: CSVGKRLAGVHEQYF. This rearrangement joins TRBV29-1 to TRBJ2-7; 12 nucleotides line up with TRBD2. This CDR3 contains 15 residues. V lost 4 bases to trimming and J lost 5 bases; unmatched junction nucleotides: 9. Germline V gene data show CDR1 as SQVTM and CDR2 as ANQGSEA.

This chain links TRBV20-1 with TRBJ1-1; 7 bases fit TRBD1. Germline CDR1 reads DFQATT; CDR2 reads SNEGSKA (reference sequence). V shed 4 bases, J shed 1 base, and the junction held 6 bases outside the gene matches. The CDR3 contains 14 residues. This chain's CDR3 is CSATGDSTNTEAFF. DNA of the CDR3: TGCAGTGCTACTGGGGACAGCACGAACACTGAAGCTTTCTTT.

Here the CDR3 reads CASRQTSTGQNTGELFF. The CDR3 DNA follows: TGTGCCAGCAGACAGACCTCGACAGGGCAGAACACCGGGGAGCTGTTTTTT. The rearrangement links TRBV7-9 to TRBJ2-2; 7 positions agree with TRBD1. From germline, CDR1 is SEHNR and CDR2 FQNEAQ (reference sequence). Trimming at V came to 6 bases and at J to 1 base, leaving 11 bases not matched to a gene. This CDR3 has 17 residues.

There are a few counts of this clonotype. The chain carries TRBV6-1 and TRBJ2-5, with 10 bases fitting TRBD1. In germline, CDR1 is MNHNS, CDR2 SASEGT. This CDR3 is built from 15 residues. The V and J ends lost 3 bases and 6 bases, in that order; junction bases with no gene match: 7. In DNA, the CDR3 is TGTGCCAGCAGTGATTTGGGACAGGGGATGAAGACCCAGTACTTC. Its protein product is CASSDLGQGMKTQYF.

This clonotype has a count of ten or more. The chain carries TRBV21-1 and TRBJ1-1. TRBV21-1 constitutes a pseudogene. The CDR3 length is 11 residues. Written as DNA, the CDR3 is TGTGCCGTACAACGAGGGACTGAAGCTTTCTTT. Translated: CAVQRGTEAFF.

The genes are TRBV5-6 and TRBJ1-1; D call uncertain. CDR1 SGHDT and CDR2 YYEEEE come from the germline V gene. Trimming pared 2 bases from V and 2 bases from J, leaving 10 bases between. CDR3 length: 14 amino acids. The CDR3 here is CASSFQTKNTEAFF. In nucleotides, the CDR3 is TGTGCCAGCAGCTTCCAGACAAAAAACACTGAAGCTTTCTTT.

The genes are TRBV27 and TRBJ2-5, with a weak D call TRBD2 (5 bases). V lost 3 bases, J lost 5 bases, and 10 bases lay in between. The CDR3 has 13 residues. Germline CDR1 reads MNHEY; CDR2 reads SMNVEV (reference sequence). The CDR3 protein is CASSLVALETQYF. The CDR3 bases are TGTGCCAGCAGTTTGGTAGCGTTGGAGACCCAGTACTTC.